Shown below are 18 T cell receptor beta chains from a single sample sequenced in a study of cytomegalovirus exposure and HLA in healthy donors. PCR involved 60 Vbeta and 13 Jbeta primers. Some clones are missing from TCRdb's copy, which holds only in-frame ones; the method was immunoSEQ multiplex PCR. The sample includes tens of thousands of clones, approximately 79% seen only once; the top ten take 9% to 14%. Material for sequencing was PBMCs. Receptors originate from a woman aged 40 to 50 in good health and CMV-seropositive.

V is TRBV1 and J is TRBJ2-3; TRBD1 is the table's D call, not checked against the DNA. TRBV1 is a pseudogene locus. CDR3 length: 20 amino acids. In nucleotides, the CDR3 is TGCACCAGCAGCCAAGATCAGGGACAGGTGGAGCATACTAACACAGATACGCAGTATTTT. Translated, it gives CTSSQDQGQVEHTNTDTQYF.

The CDR3 protein is CATSRARLEETQYF. The CDR3 bases are TGTGCCACCAGCAGAGCACGACTAGAGGAGACCCAGTACTTC. The V and J genes are TRBV15 and TRBJ2-5; maybe TRBD2 (6 bases). V was cut by 1 base and J by 5 bases, with 11 bases left in between. Germline lookup yields CDR1 LNHNV and CDR2 YYDKDF (reference sequence). This CDR3 has 14 amino acids.

V and J are TRBV2 and TRBJ2-7, with D tentatively TRBD1 (5 bases). V lost 0 bases to trimming and J lost 2 bases, with 17 bases between them. Per the germline V gene, CDR1 is SNHLY and CDR2 is FYNNEI. This CDR3 spans 17 amino acids. CDR3 loop: CASSEALRYRSTYEQYF. In nucleotides, the CDR3 is TGTGCCAGCAGTGAAGCGCTTAGGTACAGGAGCACCTACGAGCAGTACTTC.

The V and J genes are TRBV5-4 and TRBJ2-3; TRBD2 matches at 8 bases. The CDR3 length is 14 residues. After removal of 5 bases from V and 2 bases from J, the junction contained 4 bases not matched to a gene. The V gene's germline CDR1 is SGHNT and CDR2 YYREEE (reference sequence). CDR3 region: CASSTGGHTDTQYF. The CDR3 DNA follows: TGTGCCAGCAGTACGGGGGGGCACACAGATACGCAGTATTTT.

This clone was counted a few times. The chain has TRBV2 and TRBJ1-6; D remains ambiguous. V gave up 3 bases and J gave up 0 bases, with 6 bases separating them. The CDR3 totals 15 residues. From germline, CDR1 is SNHLY and CDR2 FYNNEI. The CDR3 bases are TGTGCCAGCAGTGAGGCCAGCTCCTATAATTCACCCCTCCACTTT. Translation gives CASSEASSYNSPLHF. Full variable domain (missing parts from reference TRBV2 and TRBJ1-6): EPEVTQTPSHQVTQMGQEVILRCVPISNHLYFYWYRQILGQKVEFLVSFYNNEISEKSEIFDDQFSVERPDGSNFTLKIRSTKLEDSAMYFCASSEASSYNSPLHFGNGTRLTVT.

This clone was detected a few times. The chain carries TRBV12-5 and TRBJ2-1, with TRBD1 matching 9 bases. The ends lost 6 bases at V and 7 bases at J; junction bases unmatched: 10. The germline V gene has CDR1 LGHNT and CDR2 FRNRAP. CDR3 length equals 15 residues. This CDR3 is CASGARTGAGNEQFF. The CDR3 coding sequence is TGTGCTAGTGGCGCACGGACAGGGGCAGGGAATGAGCAGTTCTTC.

The V call is TRBV5-6, the J call TRBJ2-7; a possible D gene is TRBD2 (6 bases). This CDR3 comprises 13 residues. V was clipped by 4 bases and J by 1 base, with 9 bases between them. CDR1 and CDR2 from the germline V gene are SGHDT and YYEEEE. The CDR3 DNA reads as TGTGCCAGCAGCGGGAGGACATCCTACGAGCAGTACTTC. Protein sequence: CASSGRTSYEQYF.

V usage is TRBV5-1 and J usage is TRBJ1-4; the match to TRBD1 covers 8 bases. Germline V CDR1 and CDR2: SGHRS, YFSETQ. V shed 4 bases and J 8 bases; nucleotides not matched to a gene: 7. The CDR3 runs 14 residues. The CDR3 region has the DNA TGCGCCAGCAGCGCGAGGACAGGGTCGGAAAAACTGTTTTTT. It codes for CASSARTGSEKLFF.

This sequence joins TRBV4-1 and TRBJ2-7; the match to TRBD1 covers 8 bases. The germline gives CDR1 MGHRA, CDR2 YSYEKL. The CDR3 has 14 amino acids. Trimming at V came to 4 bases and at J to 0 bases, leaving 2 bases not matched to a gene. The CDR3 nucleotides are TGCGCCAGCAGCCGGACAGGGAACTCCTACGAGCAGTACTTC. Residues: CASSRTGNSYEQYF.

On this clone: Other DNA sequences within the sample encode an identical CDR3. The genes are TRBV4-3 and TRBJ1-6, with 7 bases aligning to TRBD1. This CDR3 is 16 amino acids long. Trimming at V came to 1 base and at J to 6 bases, leaving 6 bases not matched to a gene. Germline V gives CDR1 LGHNA, CDR2 YSLEER. The DNA for the CDR3 is TGCGCCAGCAGCCAAGCCTACCGGGACAGTAATTCACCCCTCCACTTT. This encodes CASSQAYRDSNSPLHF.

This sequence joins TRBV5-1 and TRBJ1-2; tentatively, D is TRBD1 (5 bases). Germline assignment: CDR1 SGHRS and CDR2 YFSETQ. Trimming stripped 2 bases from V and 0 bases from J, with 8 bases between. This CDR3 has 14 residues. The CDR3: CASSLWGSNYGYTF. As DNA, the CDR3 is TGCGCCAGCAGCTTATGGGGCTCTAACTATGGCTACACCTTC.

The rearrangement uses TRBV9 and TRBJ2-5; TRBD2 matches at 7 bases. CDR1 SGDLS and CDR2 YYNGEE come from the germline V gene. The CDR3 sequence is 14 residues long. The V gene end was trimmed by 4 bases and the J gene end by 4 bases; junction bases not matched to a gene: 7. As DNA, the CDR3 is TGTGCCAGCAGCCAATGGGGGGGGATAGAGACCCAGTACTTC. This encodes CASSQWGGIETQYF.

The chain couples TRBV5-1 to TRBJ2-5; 7 bases line up with TRBD1. Germline values: CDR1 SGHRS, CDR2 YFSETQ. The CDR3 runs to 15 residues. The J segment lost 10 bases and the V segment lost 0 bases, leaving 12 bases of the junction unmatched. The CDR3 nucleotides are TGCGCCAGCAGCTTGGCGCTGTCGTCAGGGGGAATCCAGTACTTC. It encodes CASSLALSSGGIQYF.

V is TRBV2 and J is TRBJ1-5; 9 positions agree with TRBD1. V gave up 5 bases and J gave up 7 bases; unmatched junction bases: 3. Germline V lookup: CDR1 SNHLY, CDR2 FYNNEI. The CDR3 has 13 residues. The DNA for the CDR3 is TGTGCCAGCAGTAACAGGGGGCAACAGCCCCAGCATTTT. Amino acids: CASSNRGQQPQHF.

In this sample, this clone turned up a few times. The chain couples TRBV5-1 to TRBJ1-5; D gene uncertain. Trimming stripped 0 bases from V and 4 bases from J, with 8 bases between. The germline V gene encodes CDR1 SGHRS and CDR2 YFSETQ. The CDR3 extends over 14 amino acids. CDR3 nucleotide sequence: TGCGCCAGCAGCTTGGGGCAGGCTAATCAGCCCCAGCATTTT. This codes for CASSLGQANQPQHF.

The gene calls are TRBV2 and TRBJ2-3; 13 bases map to TRBD2. CDR3 length: 16 residues. The V segment lost 6 bases and the J segment 2 bases; nucleotides outside the gene matches: 5. Germline CDR1 SNHLY, CDR2 FYNNEI. CDR3 amino acids: CASRRTSGGTTDTQYF. CDR3 bases: TGTGCCAGCAGACGGACTAGCGGGGGTACCACAGATACGCAGTATTTT.

This chain links TRBV6-5 with TRBJ2-5; 9 bases align to TRBD2. CDR3 size: 15 residues. The V segment lost 6 bases and the J segment 1 base; nucleotides outside the gene matches: 6. Germline V CDR1 and CDR2: MNHEY, SVGAGI. The DNA of the CDR3 is TGTGCCAGCAGGGATCTAGCGGGATCCCAAGAGACCCAGTACTTC. Its protein is CASRDLAGSQETQYF.

The chain recombines TRBV7-8 with TRBJ1-5; TRBD1 matches 10 bases. V gave up 5 bases and J gave up 0 bases; unmatched junction bases: 4. This CDR3 region has 16 residues. CDR1 is SGHVS, CDR2 FQNEAQ, per germline. This CDR3 is CASSPDRGYSNQPQHF. CDR3 in DNA: TGTGCCAGCAGCCCGGACAGGGGGTATAGCAATCAGCCCCAGCATTTT.